A single sample gave rise to the 22 T cell receptor beta chains below, sequenced in a study of shared clonotypes between healthy human individuals. CD45RO-negative, CCR7-positively selected cells formed the naive CD8 fraction, excluding terminally differentiated effector memory CD45RA+ cells. Using immunoSEQ multiplex PCR, the repertoire was profiled, and TCRdb retains in-frame clones only, with some absent. The table shows hundreds of thousands of clones, with roughly 95% occurring only once. The specimen sequenced was naive CD8+ T cells sorted from blood. The receptors were gathered from a woman in her twenties or thirties in good health.

The V and J genes are TRBV9 and TRBJ2-2; possibly TRBD2 for D (6 bases). CDR1 and CDR2 (germline): SGDLS, YYNGEE. V was pared by 0 bases and J by 5 bases, with 11 bases between. The CDR3 extends over 15 amino acids. CDR3: CASSVDGSGTGELFF. CDR3 bases: TGTGCCAGCAGCGTAGACGGGAGCGGAACCGGGGAGCTGTTTTTT. Full variable domain (missing parts from reference TRBV9 and TRBJ2-2): DSGVTQTPKHLITATGQRVTLRCSPRSGDLSVYWYQQSLDQGLQFLIQYYNGEERAKGNILERFSAQQFPDLHSELNLSSLELGDSALYFCASSVDGSGTGELFFGEGSRLTVL.

The genes are TRBV29-1 and TRBJ2-3; D may be TRBD2 (7 bases). This CDR3 contains 12 residues. CDR1 and CDR2 (germline): SQVTM, ANQGSEA. Deletions cut 4 bases from V and 11 bases from J, with 16 bases between. In DNA form, the CDR3 reads TGCAGCGTTGTGGCATCAGGGGAGGGGCAGTATTTT. This sequence encodes CSVVASGEGQYF.

V gene TRBV4-1 combines with J gene TRBJ2-7; D remains unclear. The CDR3 totals 13 residues. Per germline, CDR1 MGHRA and CDR2 YSYEKL. V lost 1 base to trimming and J lost 9 bases, with 13 bases between them. CDR3 protein: CASSQVVGVGQYF. The CDR3 DNA reads TGCGCCAGCAGCCAAGTGGTTGGAGTTGGGCAGTACTTC.

The chain combines TRBV6-6 with TRBJ2-7; D uncertain. The CDR3 runs 11 residues. Germline CDR1 and CDR2: MNHNY and SVGAGI (reference sequence). V shed 8 bases and J shed 4 bases, with 9 bases lying between them. For the CDR3, the DNA is TGTGCCAGCGGGAAGGCGTACGAGCAGTACTTC. Translated, it gives CASGKAYEQYF.

This chain joins TRBV28 and TRBJ2-4; D might be TRBD1 (6 bases). Trimming took 7 bases from V and 0 from J, leaving 13 bases between them. CDR1 and CDR2 (germline): MDHEN, SYDVKM. This CDR3 contains 15 residues. This CDR3 is CASTSDRAAKNIQYF. In nucleotides, the CDR3 is TGTGCCAGCACCTCGGACAGAGCAGCCAAAAACATTCAGTACTTC.

J is TRBJ2-2 and V is TRBV14; TRBD1 matches 10 bases. This CDR3 is built from 15 residues. Germline lookup yields CDR1 SGHDN and CDR2 FVKESK. V lost 4 bases and J lost 7; bases outside the gene matches: 6. The CDR3 DNA sequence: TGTGCCAGCAGCCCCTGGACAGGGGGGTACGGGGAGCTGTTTTTT. It encodes CASSPWTGGYGELFF.

The chain uses TRBV28 and TRBJ2-3; D call uncertain. The CDR3 is made up of 12 amino acids. V shed 7 bases and J shed 6 bases, with 11 bases lying between them. Germline V gives CDR1 MDHEN, CDR2 SYDVKM. The CDR3 DNA reads TGTGCCAGCAACCCACCCGGTGATACGCAGTATTTT. Translating gives CASNPPGDTQYF. Complete variable domain (other parts from reference TRBV28 and TRBJ2-3): DVKVTQSSRYLVKRTGEKVFLECVQDMDHENMFWYRQDPGLGLRLIYFSYDVKMKEKGDIPEGYSVSREKKERFSLILESASTNQTSMYLCASNPPGDTQYFGPGTRLTVL.

The chain employs TRBV13 and TRBJ1-2, with a weak D call TRBD1 (5 bases). Trimming stripped 1 base from V and 5 bases from J, with 11 bases between. In germline, CDR1 is PRHDT, CDR2 FYEKMQ (reference sequence). This CDR3 spans 14 amino acids. In nucleotides, the CDR3 is TGTGCCAGCAGCTTAGAGGGGACCCGGTATGGCTACACCTTC. It translates to CASSLEGTRYGYTF.

The gene calls are TRBV28 and TRBJ1-3, with D uncertain. The CDR3 has 14 amino acids. From germline, CDR1 is MDHEN and CDR2 SYDVKM. Trimming left V 8 bases short and J 1 base short, with 12 bases between. This CDR3 reads CASGPDLSGNTIYF. The CDR3 nucleotides read TGTGCCAGCGGACCGGACCTATCTGGAAACACCATATATTTT.

The CDR3 region has the DNA TGTGCCAGCAGCTCGACCCAGTGGACTAGCGGGAGGGCCGCCTACGAGCAGTACTTC. Translated: CASSSTQWTSGRAAYEQYF. The rearrangement links TRBV7-6 to TRBJ2-7; TRBD2 agrees at 15 bases. The V gene end was trimmed by 4 bases and the J gene end by 2 bases; junction bases not matched to a gene: 12. The CDR3 spans 19 residues. Looked up from germline, CDR1 is SGHVS and CDR2 is FNYEAQ.

The chain couples TRBV28 to TRBJ2-7, with D tentatively TRBD1 (5 bases). The CDR3 runs to 15 residues. V was shortened by 2 bases and J by 2 bases, with 13 bases between the two germline ends. From germline, CDR1 is MDHEN and CDR2 SYDVKM. The CDR3 DNA reads TGTGCCAGCAGTTTAGGTTCAGGGTTCGCCTACGAGCAGTACTTC. It encodes CASSLGSGFAYEQYF.

The gene calls are TRBV19 and TRBJ2-1; no firm D call. Germline CDR1 is LNHDA and CDR2 is SQIVND (reference sequence). The CDR3 length is 17 residues. V was pared by 2 bases and J by 3 bases, with 17 bases between. The CDR3 bases are TGTGCCAGTAGTATACCCGGTCTCGAAACTCACTACAATGAGCAGTTCTTC. Translating it yields CASSIPGLETHYNEQFF.

The rearrangement links TRBV28 to TRBJ1-5; no definite D call. V was trimmed by 9 bases and J by 5 bases, leaving 17 bases between them. Looked up from germline, CDR1 is MDHEN and CDR2 is SYDVKM. The CDR3 has 14 residues. The CDR3, as DNA: TGTGCCAGTATGGATCTTAGAGATGATCAGCCCCAGCATTTT. Protein sequence: CASMDLRDDQPQHF.

The chain has TRBV2 and TRBJ2-7; 9 bases align to TRBD1. The V gene end was trimmed by 6 bases and the J gene end by 3 bases; junction bases not matched to a gene: 12. Germline loops: CDR1 SNHLY, CDR2 FYNNEI. CDR3 length equals 16 residues. The CDR3 DNA follows: TGTGCCAGCAGCGAAATGGGACAGGGTACGAACTACGAGCAGTACTTC. This translates into CASSEMGQGTNYEQYF.

CDR3 sequence (DNA): TGTGCCAGTCGACGGTTCCGGGACAGGACCACTGAAGCTTTCTTT. Its translation is CASRRFRDRTTEAFF. The chain couples TRBV19 to TRBJ1-1; 8 bases line up with TRBD1. Germline values: CDR1 LNHDA, CDR2 SQIVND (reference sequence). Trimming at V came to 8 bases and at J to 4 bases, leaving 12 bases not matched to a gene. The CDR3 contains 15 residues.

This chain uses TRBV27 with TRBJ2-7; 7 bases map to TRBD1. V lost 5 bases to trimming and J lost 3 bases; unmatched junction nucleotides: 10. Germline CDR1 reads MNHEY; CDR2 reads SMNVEV (reference sequence). The CDR3 consists of 15 residues. This CDR3 is CASSITRDSYYEQYF. In DNA form, the CDR3 reads TGTGCCAGCAGTATAACCCGGGACAGCTACTACGAGCAGTACTTC.

This rearrangement joins TRBV4-2 to TRBJ2-1, with 7 nucleotides matching TRBD2. Trimming removed 0 bases from V and 8 bases from J; junction bases left unmatched: 10. Germline CDR1 reads LGHNA; CDR2 reads YNFKEQ. The CDR3 length is 16 residues. CDR3 in amino acids: CASSQEPPGGGDEQFF. DNA of the CDR3: TGTGCCAGCAGCCAAGAGCCACCGGGGGGAGGGGATGAGCAGTTCTTC.

The count of this clone is one. V and J are TRBV15 and TRBJ1-5; 9 nucleotides align to TRBD1. J gave up 6 bases and V 3 bases, and 6 bases lay outside the gene matches. The length of the CDR3 is 15 residues. Germline CDR1 and CDR2: LNHNV and YYDKDF (reference sequence). CDR3 in amino acids: CATSRTQGASQPQHF. Here the CDR3 DNA reads TGTGCCACCAGCAGGACACAGGGGGCATCTCAGCCCCAGCATTTT.

Of note for this clone: Within the sample, other DNA sequences also encode this same CDR3. The genes are TRBV5-1 and TRBJ1-1, with TRBD1 matching 7 bases. V lost 0 bases to trimming and J lost 4 bases; unmatched junction nucleotides: 3. Germline loops: CDR1 SGHRS, CDR2 YFSETQ. The CDR3 extends over 14 amino acids. This CDR3 reads CASSLVGGGTEAFF. CDR3 coding DNA: TGCGCCAGCAGCTTGGTAGGGGGCGGCACTGAAGCTTTCTTT.

This sequence joins TRBV15 and TRBJ2-7, with 13 positions matching TRBD2. Germline V gene data show CDR1 as LNHNV and CDR2 as YYDKDF (reference sequence). V dropped 6 bases and J dropped 4; count of bases not matched to a gene: 3. The CDR3 has 14 amino acids. DNA for the CDR3: TGTGCCACCAGTAGGACTAGCGGGAGTTACGAGCAGTACTTC. Translating it yields CATSRTSGSYEQYF.

The chain combines TRBV11-2 with TRBJ2-2, with 7 positions matching TRBD1. This CDR3 is built from 15 residues. V lost 4 bases and J lost 7; bases outside the gene matches: 9. Germline V CDR1 and CDR2: SGHAT, FQNNGV. CDR3 sequence reads: CASSSWQGVHGELFF. CDR3 DNA sequence: TGTGCCAGCAGCTCTTGGCAGGGGGTTCACGGGGAGCTGTTTTTT.

The V call is TRBV9, the J call TRBJ2-7; weak D call: TRBD2 (6 bases). From germline, CDR1 is SGDLS and CDR2 YYNGEE. This CDR3 has 14 amino acids. V was cut by 4 bases and J by 4 bases, with 15 bases left in between. The CDR3 spells CASSFSGDHYEQYF. The CDR3 DNA is TGTGCCAGCAGCTTCTCGGGAGATCATTACGAGCAGTACTTC.